One and the same sample provided the 3 T cell receptor beta chains below, sequenced in a study of cytomegalovirus exposure and HLA in healthy donors (dated by TCRdb to the late 2010s). The library relied on the immunoSEQ multiplex PCR assay. Drawn from immuneACCESS, this table holds only the in-frame rearrangements with V and J called that TCRdb kept. Clones are partly lost; checked studies trace under half to an unresolved V gene and leave the rest unexplained. The sample table holds some 250,000 clones, of which 85% to 90% were seen once. The ten largest clones take up around 0.34% of the sample. Sequencing was performed on PBMCs. These receptors originate from a woman between 18 and 29 years old in good health and CMV-seronegative.

This clone occurred a few times. The chain employs TRBV4-1 and TRBJ1-4; D not certain. Per the germline V gene, CDR1 is MGHRA and CDR2 is YSYEKL. The CDR3 loop spans 13 amino acids. V was pared by 3 bases and J by 8 bases, with 10 bases between. In DNA form, the CDR3 reads TGCGCCAGCAGCCAGTCAAACAGCGAAAAACTGTTTTTT. It encodes CASSQSNSEKLFF.

Only one count was recorded for this clone. The chain is built from TRBV5-4 and TRBJ2-7, with D possibly matching TRBD1 (6 bases). Germline CDR1 SGHNT, CDR2 YYREEE (reference sequence). This CDR3 contains 14 residues. Trimming took off 2 bases at V and 2 bases at J, with 11 bases between the two ends. CDR3 nucleotide sequence: TGTGCCAGCAGCTTCGCAGGGGACCCCTACGAGCAGTACTTC. Translated, it gives CASSFAGDPYEQYF.

This sequence joins TRBV2 and TRBJ2-7; perhaps TRBD1 as D (5 bases). Germline assignment: CDR1 SNHLY and CDR2 FYNNEI. This CDR3 spans 15 amino acids. Trimming left V 2 bases short and J 6 bases short, with 17 bases between. This CDR3 is CASSEWGRDSAEQYF. In DNA form, the CDR3 reads TGTGCCAGCAGTGAATGGGGCAGGGATTCGGCCGAGCAGTACTTC.